This T cell receptor (beta chain) was observed in a study of regulatory T cells in long-lasting Graves disease. This clonotype was counted between two and nine times. One junction end disagrees with the germline gene, perhaps due to a read error. For TCR beta, libraries came from iRepertoire HTBI primers and Arm-PCR of CDR3 regions. TCRdb re-called the multiplex PCR reads through MiXCR, storing one row per CDR3 protein. The sample includes about 310,000 distinct CDR3 sequences, more than 20% of them seen just once. Time point here: persistent/refractory GD, antithyroid drugs over 5 years with positive TRAb. RNA isolated from PBMCs was used to make the TCR library. The germline gives CDR1 LNHDA, CDR2 SQIVND (reference sequence). The length of the CDR3 is 15 residues.

This clonotype was obtained from a female donor with Graves disease. The genes are TRBV19 and TRBJ2-4, with 10 bases fitting TRBD2. The starting material was peripheral blood mononuclear cells (PBMCs), obtained when the disease was refractory, from a patient treated with antithyroid drugs. CDR3 region: CASSRVAGASGSLFF. The DNA of the CDR3 is TGTGCCAGTAGTCGGGTGGCGGGTGCTAGCGGGAGTTTATTCTTC.